The clone carrying this TCR beta chain was counted a single time. Its specificity is unknown. Germline-derived CDR1 and CDR2 are MGHRA and YSYEKL. V was trimmed by 4 bases and J by 3 bases, leaving 6 bases between them. CDR3 length: 12 residues. The data were obtained in a study of a mutant IDH1 vaccine in newly diagnosed glioma. Looking at the study overall: Vaccine administration was initiated 4-6 weeks following radiotherapy alone, or with temozolomide cycles. Visit V12 was scheduled at week 35 and visit V13 at week 47. Treated patients were roughly 62% male, approximately 40% female, mean age approximately 40 years.

Time point defined: week 47, end of study. Doses consisted of 300 ug of mutant IDH1 20-mer peptide each, paired with topical imiquimod. Each patient was administered eight vaccinations, scheduled in weeks 1, 3, 5, 7, 11, 15, 19 and 23. The table came from immunoSEQ multiplex PCR; TCRdb's copy has only in-frame clones and leaves some out. Here the sample spans 24,000 or so clones, about four fifths being singletons. The V call is TRBV4-1, the J call TRBJ1-1; D may be TRBD1 (5 bases). The sequence was collected from a man aged 40-49 years with glioma. Sequenced here: PBMCs, sampled from a glioma patient whose treatment included an IDH1 peptide vaccine. The CDR3 loop reads CASSLRDTEAFF. CDR3 DNA sequence: TGCGCCAGCAGCCTCAGGGACACTGAAGCTTTCTTT.